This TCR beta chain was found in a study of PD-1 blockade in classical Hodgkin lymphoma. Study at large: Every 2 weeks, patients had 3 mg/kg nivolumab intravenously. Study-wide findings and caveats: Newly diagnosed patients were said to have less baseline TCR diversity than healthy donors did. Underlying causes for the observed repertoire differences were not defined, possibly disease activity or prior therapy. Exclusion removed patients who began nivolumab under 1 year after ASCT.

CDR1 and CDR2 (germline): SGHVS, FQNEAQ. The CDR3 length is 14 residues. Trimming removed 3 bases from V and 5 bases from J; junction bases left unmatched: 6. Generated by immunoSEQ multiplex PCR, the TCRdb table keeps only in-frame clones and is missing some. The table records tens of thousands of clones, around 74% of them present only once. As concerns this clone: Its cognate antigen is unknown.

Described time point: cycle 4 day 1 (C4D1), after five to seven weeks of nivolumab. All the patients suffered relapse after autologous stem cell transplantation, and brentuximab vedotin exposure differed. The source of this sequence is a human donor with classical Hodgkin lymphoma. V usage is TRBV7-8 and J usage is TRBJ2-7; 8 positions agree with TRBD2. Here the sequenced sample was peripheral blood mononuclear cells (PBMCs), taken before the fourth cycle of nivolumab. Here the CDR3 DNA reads TGTGCCAGCAGCTTCGAGCGGGGGCTAAACGAGCAGTACTTC. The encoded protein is CASSFERGLNEQYF.